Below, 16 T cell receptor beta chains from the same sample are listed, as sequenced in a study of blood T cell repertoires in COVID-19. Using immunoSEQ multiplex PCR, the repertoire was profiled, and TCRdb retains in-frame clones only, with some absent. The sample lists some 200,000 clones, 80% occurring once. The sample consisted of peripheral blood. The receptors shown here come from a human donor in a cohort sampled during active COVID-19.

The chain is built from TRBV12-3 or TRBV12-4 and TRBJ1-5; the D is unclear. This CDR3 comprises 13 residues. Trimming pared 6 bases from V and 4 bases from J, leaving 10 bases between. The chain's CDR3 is CASSPLFNQPQHF. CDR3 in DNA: TGTGCCAGCAGCCCCCTATTTAATCAGCCCCAGCATTTT.

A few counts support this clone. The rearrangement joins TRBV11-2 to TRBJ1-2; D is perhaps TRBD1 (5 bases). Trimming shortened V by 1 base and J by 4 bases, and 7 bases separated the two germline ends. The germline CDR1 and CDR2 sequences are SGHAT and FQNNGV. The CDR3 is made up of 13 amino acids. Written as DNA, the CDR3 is TGTGCCAGCAGCTTAGGGACATTCTATGGCTACACCTTC. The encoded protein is CASSLGTFYGYTF.

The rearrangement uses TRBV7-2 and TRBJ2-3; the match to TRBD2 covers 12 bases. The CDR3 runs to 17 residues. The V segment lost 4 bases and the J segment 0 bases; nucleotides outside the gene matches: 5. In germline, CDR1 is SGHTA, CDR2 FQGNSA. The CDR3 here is CASSSPGTSGSTDTQYF. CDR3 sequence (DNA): TGTGCCAGCAGCTCCCCAGGGACTAGCGGGAGCACAGATACGCAGTATTTT. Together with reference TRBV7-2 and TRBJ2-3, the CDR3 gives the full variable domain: GAGVSQSPSNKVTEKGKDVELRCDPISGHTALYWYRQSLGQGLEFLIYFQGNSAPDKSGLPSDRFSAERTGGSVSTLTIQRTQQEDSAVYLCASSSPGTSGSTDTQYFGPGTRLTVL.

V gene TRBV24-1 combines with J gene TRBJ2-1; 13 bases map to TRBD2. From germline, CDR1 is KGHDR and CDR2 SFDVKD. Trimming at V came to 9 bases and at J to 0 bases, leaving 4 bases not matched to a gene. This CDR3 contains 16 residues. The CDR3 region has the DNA TGTGCCACCGGGACTAGCGGGAAACTCTCCTACAATGAGCAGTTCTTC. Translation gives CATGTSGKLSYNEQFF.

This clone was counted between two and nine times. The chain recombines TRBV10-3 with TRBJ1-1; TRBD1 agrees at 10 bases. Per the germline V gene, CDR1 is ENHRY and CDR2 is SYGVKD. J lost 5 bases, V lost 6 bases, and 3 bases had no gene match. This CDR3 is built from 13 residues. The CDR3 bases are TGTGCCATCAGCGGACAGGGGGGGACTGAAGCTTTCTTT. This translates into CAISGQGGTEAFF.

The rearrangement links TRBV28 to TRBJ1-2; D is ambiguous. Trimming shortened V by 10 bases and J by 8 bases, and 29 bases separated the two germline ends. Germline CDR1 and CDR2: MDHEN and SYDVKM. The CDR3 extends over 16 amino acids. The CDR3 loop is CATPAIRGLRNAGYTF. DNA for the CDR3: TGTGCCACCCCAGCAATCAGAGGGCTACGAAACGCCGGCTACACCTTC.

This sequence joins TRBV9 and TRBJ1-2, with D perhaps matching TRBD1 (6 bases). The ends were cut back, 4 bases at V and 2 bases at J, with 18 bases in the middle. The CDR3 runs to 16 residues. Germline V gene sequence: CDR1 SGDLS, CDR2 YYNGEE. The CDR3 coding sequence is TGTGCCAGCAGCCCCCTCGCTCAGGGGCTCAACTATGGCTACACCTTC. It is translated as CASSPLAQGLNYGYTF.

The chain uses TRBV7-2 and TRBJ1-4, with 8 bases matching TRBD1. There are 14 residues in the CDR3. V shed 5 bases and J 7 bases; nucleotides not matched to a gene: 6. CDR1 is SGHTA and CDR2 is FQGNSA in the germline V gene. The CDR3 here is CASSLDRGSEKLFF. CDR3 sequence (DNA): TGTGCCAGCAGCCTAGACAGGGGCAGTGAAAAACTGTTTTTT.

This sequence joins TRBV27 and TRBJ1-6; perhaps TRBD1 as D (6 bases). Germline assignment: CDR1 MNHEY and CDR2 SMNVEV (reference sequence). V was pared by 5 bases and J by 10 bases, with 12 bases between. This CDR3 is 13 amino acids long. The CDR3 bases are TGTGCCAGCAGTCCCGCAGGGGTCTCACCCCTCCACTTT. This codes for CASSPAGVSPLHF.

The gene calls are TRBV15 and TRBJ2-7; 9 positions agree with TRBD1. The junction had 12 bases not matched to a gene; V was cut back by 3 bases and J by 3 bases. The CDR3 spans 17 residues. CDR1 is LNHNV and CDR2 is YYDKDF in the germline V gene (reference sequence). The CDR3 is CATSSAPGPGQGYEQYF. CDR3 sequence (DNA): TGTGCCACCAGCAGCGCCCCAGGACCGGGACAGGGCTACGAGCAGTACTTC.

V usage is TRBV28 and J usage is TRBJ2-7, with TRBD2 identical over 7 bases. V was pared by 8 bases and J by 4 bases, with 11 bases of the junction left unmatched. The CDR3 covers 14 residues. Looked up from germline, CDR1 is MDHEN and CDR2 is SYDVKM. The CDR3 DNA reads TGTGCCAGCGTGAACAGCGGGGATGCATACGAGCAGTACTTC. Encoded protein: CASVNSGDAYEQYF. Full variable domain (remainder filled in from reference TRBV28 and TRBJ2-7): DVKVTQSSRYLVKRTGEKVFLECVQDMDHENMFWYRQDPGLGLRLIYFSYDVKMKEKGDIPEGYSVSREKKERFSLILESASTNQTSMYLCASVNSGDAYEQYFGPGTRLTVT.

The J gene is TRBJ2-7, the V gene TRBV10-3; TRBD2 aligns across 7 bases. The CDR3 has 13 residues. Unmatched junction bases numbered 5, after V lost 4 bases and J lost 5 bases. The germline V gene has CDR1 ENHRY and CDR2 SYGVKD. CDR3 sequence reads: CAISAGLVHEQYF. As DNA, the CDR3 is TGTGCCATCAGTGCTGGACTAGTCCACGAGCAGTACTTC.

Here the CDR3 reads CATKTGEWNEKLFF. The DNA of the CDR3 is TGTGCCACCAAAACGGGAGAATGGAATGAAAAACTGTTTTTT. The V and J genes are TRBV6-5 and TRBJ1-4; D gene unclear. Trimming shortened V by 10 bases and J by 5 bases, and 17 bases separated the two germline ends. From germline, CDR1 is MNHEY and CDR2 SVGAGI. This CDR3 spans 14 amino acids.

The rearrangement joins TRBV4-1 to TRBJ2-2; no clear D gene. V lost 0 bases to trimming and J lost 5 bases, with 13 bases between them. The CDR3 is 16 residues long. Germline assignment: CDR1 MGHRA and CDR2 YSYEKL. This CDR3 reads CASSQDRHRETGELFF. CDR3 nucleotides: TGCGCCAGCAGCCAAGATCGTCACAGAGAGACCGGGGAGCTGTTTTTT.

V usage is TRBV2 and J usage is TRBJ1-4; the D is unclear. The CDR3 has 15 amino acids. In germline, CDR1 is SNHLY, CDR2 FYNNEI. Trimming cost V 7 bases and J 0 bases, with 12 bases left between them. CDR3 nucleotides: TGTGCCAGCATTACAGATACTGCAACTAATGAAAAACTGTTTTTT. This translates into CASITDTATNEKLFF.

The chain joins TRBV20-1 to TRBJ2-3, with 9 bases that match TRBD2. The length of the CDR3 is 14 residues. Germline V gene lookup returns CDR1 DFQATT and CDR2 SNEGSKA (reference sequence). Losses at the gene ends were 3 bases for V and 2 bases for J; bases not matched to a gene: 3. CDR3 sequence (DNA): TGCAGTGCTAGTAGCGGGAGACCCACAGATACGCAGTATTTT. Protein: CSASSGRPTDTQYF.